The rows below give T cell receptor beta chains drawn from one sample of a study of blood T cell repertoires in COVID-19. The table came from immunoSEQ multiplex PCR; TCRdb's copy has only in-frame clones and leaves some out. The repertoire has 140,000 to 150,000 clones, approximately 88% of them found once; the top ten carry about 1.7%. Sequencing used peripheral blood. The receptors derive from a woman in her 50s with acute or convalescent COVID-19. CDR3s include the opening cysteine and the closing phenylalanine or tryptophan. Clone size is given for some rows only: seen once, a few or many times, or a class if the clone is expanded.

size,V,CDR3
.,TRBV5-6,CASILRSLSETQYF
once,TRBV19,CASSRTGPPETEAFF
few,TRBV7-3,CASSSTGGNTEAFF
.,TRBV5-6,CASSIGTGHYNEQFF
.,TRBV4-2,CASSHSRRVAGEHEQYF
.,TRBV6-5,CASSYSSGYQETQYF
.,TRBV2,CASSEEQGASTDTQYF
.,TRBV10-2,CASSVAGQGAYEQYF
.,TRBV5-1,CASRSGSGELFF
.,TRBV28,CASTGGYGYTF
.,TRBV28,CASSGVIQGDQPQHF
.,TRBV20-1,CSASWGTSSYNEQFF
.,TRBV7-6,CASSPYTGSHSNQPQHF
few,TRBV7-2,CASSSSGLAVYEQYF
once,TRBV15,CATSTLTVTSTDTQYF